The 28 T cell receptor beta chains below come from one sample, sequenced in a study of cytotoxic CD8 clonotypes in ibrutinib-treated CLL. Clones were sequenced by immunoSEQ multiplex PCR, and TCRdb holds only the in-frame ones, with some missing. The table has 200,000 to 250,000 clones, 79% seen once. This specimen was PBMCs, taken after 12 months of ibrutinib treatment. The receptors come from a human donor with chronic lymphocytic leukemia.

This chain links TRBV5-4 with TRBJ2-5; 8 nucleotides align to TRBD1. Germline CDR1 and CDR2: SGHNT and YYREEE (reference sequence). Unmatched junction bases numbered 11, after V lost 5 bases and J lost 5 bases. This CDR3 is built from 15 residues. CDR3 protein: CASSRTGTLGETQYF. As DNA, the CDR3 is TGTGCCAGCAGTCGGACAGGGACTCTTGGGGAGACCCAGTACTTC.

This clone appeared once. J is TRBJ2-3 and V is TRBV9; D remains unclear. Germline CDR1 is SGDLS and CDR2 is YYNGEE. Trimming took off 6 bases at V and 2 bases at J, with 7 bases between the two ends. CDR3 length equals 12 residues. CDR3: CASNTLTDTQYF. DNA of the CDR3: TGTGCCAGCAATACTCTCACAGATACGCAGTATTTT.

This clone was detected only once. This chain uses TRBV7-9 with TRBJ1-1; D is undetermined. Trimming stripped 1 base from V and 1 base from J, with 7 bases between. This CDR3 has 14 residues. CDR1 is SEHNR and CDR2 is FQNEAQ in the germline V gene (reference sequence). CDR3 residues: CASSLDLQNTEAFF. CDR3 DNA sequence: TGTGCCAGCAGCTTAGACCTCCAGAACACTGAAGCTTTCTTT.

The CDR3 region is CASSLAGGTNEKLFF. The CDR3 DNA sequence: TGTGCCAGCAGCTTGGCAGGGGGGACCAATGAAAAACTGTTTTTT. The genes are TRBV5-4 and TRBJ1-4, with 7 bases lining up with TRBD1. Germline trimming cut 0 bases from V and 5 bases from J; bases unmatched to any gene: 4. CDR1 and CDR2 (germline): SGHNT, YYREEE (reference sequence). There are 15 residues in the CDR3.

The chain's CDR3 is CASSYPGGPGANVLTF. The CDR3 DNA is TGTGCCAGCAGTTACCCAGGGGGCCCAGGGGCCAACGTCCTGACTTTC. The J gene is TRBJ2-6, the V gene TRBV6-6; 8 bases agree with TRBD1. With V trimmed by 2 bases and J by 4 bases, 4 bases remained unmatched. Germline V gene lookup returns CDR1 MNHNY and CDR2 SVGAGI (reference sequence). CDR3 length: 16 residues.

The V call is TRBV19, the J call TRBJ1-2; D possibly corresponds to TRBD1 (6 bases). This CDR3 is built from 13 residues. The V and J ends lost 8 bases and 4 bases respectively, with 14 bases between them. Germline-derived CDR1 and CDR2 are LNHDA and SQIVND (reference sequence). CDR3 loop: CASWAGEGYGYTF. The CDR3 DNA reads as TGTGCCAGTTGGGCAGGGGAGGGCTATGGCTACACCTTC.

The chain is built from TRBV6-5 and TRBJ2-7; 8 bases agree with TRBD1. This CDR3 is 14 amino acids long. From germline, CDR1 is MNHEY and CDR2 SVGAGI. V dropped 2 bases and J dropped 3; count of bases not matched to a gene: 3. CDR3 region: CASSYRTGLYEQYF. Here the CDR3 DNA reads TGTGCCAGCAGTTACAGGACAGGGCTCTACGAGCAGTACTTC.

This clone was seen only a few times. The chain combines TRBV25-1 with TRBJ2-7; 9 bases fit TRBD1. The V and J ends lost 6 bases and 3 bases, in that order; junction bases with no gene match: 9. The germline gives CDR1 MGHDK, CDR2 SYGVNS. This CDR3 is 15 amino acids long. CDR3 residues: CASSGRTGVNYEQYF. In DNA, the CDR3 is TGTGCCAGCAGCGGACGGACAGGGGTGAACTACGAGCAGTACTTC.

This clone showed up just once. The chain is built from TRBV6-6 and TRBJ1-1; 8 bases match TRBD1. V was clipped by 8 bases and J by 3 bases; unmatched bases: 5. The CDR3 spans 13 residues. Germline-derived CDR1 and CDR2 are MNHNY and SVGAGI (reference sequence). The CDR3 spells CASVDRADTEAFF. The CDR3 DNA follows: TGTGCCAGCGTGGACAGGGCGGACACTGAAGCTTTCTTT.

The chain joins TRBV14 to TRBJ1-6, with D perhaps matching TRBD1 (6 bases). The CDR3 runs 16 residues. V was trimmed by 1 base and J by 4 bases, leaving 11 bases between them. Germline V CDR1 and CDR2: SGHDN, FVKESK. The CDR3 region has the DNA TGTGCCAGCAGCCAAGTCCAGGGGACTTATAATTCACCCCTCCACTTT. Encoded protein: CASSQVQGTYNSPLHF.

The V gene is TRBV5-1, the J gene TRBJ2-3; D uncertain. The CDR3 contains 14 residues. Germline V gene lookup returns CDR1 SGHRS and CDR2 YFSETQ. Trimming removed 4 bases from V and 3 bases from J, with 12 bases in between. CDR3 amino acids: CASSPTFVTDTQYF. The CDR3 nucleotides read TGCGCCAGCAGCCCGACCTTTGTGACAGATACGCAGTATTTT. Variable domain in full (rest from reference TRBV5-1 and TRBJ2-3): KAGVTQTPRYLIKTRGQQVTLSCSPISGHRSVSWYQQTPGQGLQFLFEYFSETQRNKGNFPGRFSGRQFSNSRSEMNVSTLELGDSALYLCASSPTFVTDTQYFGPGTRLTVL.

The chain combines TRBV9 with TRBJ2-7; TRBD2 aligns across 11 bases. V lost 4 bases and J lost 4; bases outside the gene matches: 10. Germline V gene sequence: CDR1 SGDLS, CDR2 YYNGEE. The CDR3 consists of 16 residues. CDR3 protein: CASSPTVSGGEYEQYF. DNA of the CDR3: TGTGCCAGCAGCCCAACGGTTAGCGGGGGGGAGTACGAGCAGTACTTC.

V gene TRBV30 combines with J gene TRBJ1-2; TRBD1 is a possible D gene (5 bases). V lost 0 bases to trimming and J lost 2 bases, with 13 bases between them. The CDR3 is 15 residues long. Per germline, CDR1 GTSNPN and CDR2 SVGIG (reference sequence). CDR3 bases: TGTGCCTGGAGTGTAGGTCAGGGACCCAACTATGGCTACACCTTC. Its translation: CAWSVGQGPNYGYTF.

J is TRBJ2-3 and V is TRBV29-1, with D perhaps TRBD1 or TRBD2 (5 bases each). Germline CDR1 is SQVTM and CDR2 is ANQGSEA. The length of the CDR3 is 14 residues. The germline V and J ends were trimmed by 4 bases and 7 bases, with 18 bases remaining between them. In DNA form, the CDR3 reads TGCAGCGTTGCTAGGGGAAAGGTGGACTATACGCAGTATTTT. Encoded protein: CSVARGKVDYTQYF.

The V and J genes are TRBV7-3 and TRBJ1-3; D gene ambiguous. Germline assignment: CDR1 SGHTA and CDR2 FQGTGA. The germline V and J ends were trimmed by 4 bases and 0 bases, with 10 bases remaining between them. The CDR3 runs 15 residues. The CDR3: CASSSDEGSGNTIYF. The CDR3 DNA reads TGTGCCAGCAGCTCAGATGAAGGCTCTGGAAACACCATATATTTT.

This clone was picked up one time. This sequence joins TRBV19 and TRBJ2-2; possibly TRBD1 for D (5 bases). Germline CDR1 reads LNHDA; CDR2 reads SQIVND (reference sequence). CDR3 size: 15 residues. V lost 3 bases to trimming and J lost 10 bases, with 18 bases between them. The CDR3 here is CASSIEAGWSAELFF. The CDR3 bases are TGTGCCAGTAGTATCGAAGCAGGGTGGAGTGCGGAGCTGTTTTTT.

The V call is TRBV27, the J call TRBJ1-5; possible D gene TRBD1, 6 bases. The ends were cut back, 5 bases at V and 9 bases at J, with 14 bases in the middle. The germline V gene has CDR1 MNHEY and CDR2 SMNVEV (reference sequence). CDR3 length: 13 residues. The CDR3 loop reads CASSVTGLGPQHF. CDR3 DNA: TGTGCCAGCAGTGTAACAGGGTTAGGGCCCCAGCATTTT.

Relative to its sample, this clone is medium-sized (0.01 to 0.1%). This rearrangement joins TRBV27 to TRBJ2-3; D unclear. The V end was cut by 3 bases, the J end by 8 bases, with 15 bases between. This CDR3 is 14 amino acids long. In germline, CDR1 is MNHEY, CDR2 SMNVEV (reference sequence). Written as DNA, the CDR3 is TGTGCCAGCAGTTTTCCTCTTCCCGGATCTACGCAGTATTTT. Translating gives CASSFPLPGSTQYF.

This chain links TRBV5-1 with TRBJ2-3; 7 nucleotides align to TRBD1. Trimming took 2 bases from V and 5 from J; bases not matched to a gene: 5. Germline CDR1 SGHRS, CDR2 YFSETQ. The CDR3 totals 14 residues. The CDR3 here is CASSFPGQKDTQYF. CDR3 coding DNA: TGCGCCAGCAGCTTCCCGGGACAGAAAGATACGCAGTATTTT.

The chain employs TRBV5-1 and TRBJ1-3; maybe TRBD1 (6 bases). Germline CDR1 SGHRS, CDR2 YFSETQ. V was trimmed by 0 bases and J by 0 bases, leaving 10 bases between them. There are 16 residues in the CDR3. The CDR3 region is CASSLGTVSSGNTIYF. The CDR3 coding sequence is TGCGCCAGCAGCTTGGGGACAGTTAGCTCTGGAAACACCATATATTTT.

The J gene is TRBJ1-5, the V gene TRBV6-5; 8 bases agree with TRBD1. The CDR3 runs to 15 residues. The junction had 10 bases not matched to a gene; V was cut back by 6 bases and J by 6 bases. From germline, CDR1 is MNHEY and CDR2 SVGAGI. The CDR3 DNA follows: TGTGCCAGCAGCCGCGGACAGGGAAGGGGTCAGCCCCAGCATTTT. Protein product: CASSRGQGRGQPQHF.

This chain uses TRBV6-5 with TRBJ1-1; 8 bases line up with TRBD1. Trimming at V came to 7 bases and at J to 4 bases, leaving 8 bases not matched to a gene. The germline V gene encodes CDR1 MNHEY and CDR2 SVGAGI. The CDR3 is 14 amino acids. In DNA, the CDR3 is TGTGCCAGCACCCGGGACGGGACAGGCACTGAAGCTTTCTTT. It specifies CASTRDGTGTEAFF.

The chain couples TRBV7-8 to TRBJ2-7; D perhaps matches TRBD2 (5 bases). The V end lost 4 bases, the J end lost 5 bases, and 15 bases lay between the germline ends. The CDR3 loop spans 14 amino acids. The germline V gene has CDR1 SGHVS and CDR2 FQNEAQ. Here the CDR3 reads CASSSPRGEDEQYF. The DNA for the CDR3 is TGTGCCAGCAGCTCCCCCCGGGGTGAGGACGAGCAGTACTTC.

The V gene is TRBV4-1, the J gene TRBJ2-7, with a weak D call TRBD1 (6 bases). The CDR3 contains 16 residues. V dropped 6 bases and J dropped 0 bases, with 18 bases sitting between them. In germline, CDR1 is MGHRA, CDR2 YSYEKL. This CDR3 is CASSQPPTGNSYEQYF. Here the CDR3 DNA reads TGCGCCAGCAGTCAGCCCCCAACAGGGAACTCCTACGAGCAGTACTTC.

This chain uses TRBV6-5 with TRBJ2-2, with 7 bases that match TRBD1. Germline V gene sequence: CDR1 MNHEY, CDR2 SVGAGI. The CDR3 loop spans 16 amino acids. The V and J ends lost 3 bases and 6 bases, in that order; junction bases with no gene match: 10. The CDR3 sequence: CASSYAGTASAGELFF. The CDR3 DNA follows: TGTGCCAGCAGTTATGCCGGGACAGCGAGCGCCGGGGAGCTGTTTTTT.

This sequence joins TRBV18 and TRBJ2-7; D may correspond to TRBD1 or TRBD2 (5 bases each). The germline gives CDR1 KGHSH, CDR2 LQKENI. This CDR3 comprises 16 residues. V dropped 4 bases and J dropped 0 bases, with 16 bases sitting between them. The DNA for the CDR3 is TGTGCCAGCTCACAAGGGACCGGCGCAAGCTCCTACGAGCAGTACTTC. The encoded protein is CASSQGTGASSYEQYF. Looking up the rest from reference TRBV18 and TRBJ2-7 gives the full variable domain: NAGVMQNPRHLVRRRGQEARLRCSPMKGHSHVYWYRQLPEEGLKFMVYLQKENIIDESGMPKERFSAEFPKEGPSILRIQQVVRGDSAAYFCASSQGTGASSYEQYFGPGTRLTVT.

The chain links TRBV27 to TRBJ2-1, with D tentatively TRBD2 (6 bases). The CDR3 contains 12 residues. Germline CDR1 and CDR2: MNHEY and SMNVEV (reference sequence). The V end was cut by 5 bases, the J end by 10 bases, with 12 bases between. In DNA, the CDR3 is TGTGCCAGCAGTAAATCGGGACTCGAGCAGTTCTTC. Translation gives CASSKSGLEQFF.

The CDR3 spells CASSTSISLSSTDTQYF. In DNA, the CDR3 is TGTGCCAGTTCGACTAGTATAAGTCTTAGTAGCACAGATACGCAGTATTTT. The gene calls are TRBV28 and TRBJ2-3; TRBD2 might be the D (6 bases). The CDR3 has 17 residues. Germline V gene sequence: CDR1 MDHEN, CDR2 SYDVKM. The V gene lost 9 bases and the J gene lost 0 bases, with 22 bases spanning the gap.